These 7 T cell receptor beta chains originate from one sample sequenced in a study of CXCR3-negative and CXCR3-positive naive CD8 T cells. Study-wide results and limits: For CXCR3-positive naive cells, TRB CDR3s were more hydrophobic than those of CXCR3-negative naive cells.

UMI-labeled 5' RACE yielded the TRB cDNA libraries. Following a re-call of the 5' RACE reads, TCRdb has one entry per CDR3 protein and lacks DNA. The ten top clones account for almost 0.55%, within a sample of tens of thousands of distinct CDR3 sequences. No antigen is known for these receptors. Sequencing input: naive CXCR3+ CD8+ T cells from blood. Indicated subset: CD45RO-CCR7+CD27+CD95- naive CD8+ T cells expressing CXCR3 (TNR3+). Receptors originate from a human donor in good health. Some clones in this sample may be carry-over from other donors' samples.

The V and J genes are TRBV6-5 and TRBJ2-1. CDR1 is MNHEY and CDR2 is SVGAGI in the germline V gene. The length of the CDR3 is 15 residues. CDR3 loop: CASSYGGGSYNEQFF.

The V call is TRBV3-1, the J call TRBJ1-2. Germline V CDR1 and CDR2: LGHDT, YNNKEL (reference sequence). The CDR3 length is 13 residues. CDR3 sequence: CASSQDRFNGYTF.

The chain couples TRBV15 to TRBJ1-1. The CDR3 is made up of 15 amino acids. Germline assignment: CDR1 LNHNV and CDR2 YYDKDF (reference sequence). The CDR3 loop reads CATSRDDKALTEAFF.

The J gene is TRBJ2-3, the V gene TRBV19. CDR1 is LNHDA and CDR2 is SQIVND in the germline V gene (reference sequence). This CDR3 has 16 amino acids. CDR3 sequence reads: CASSIDRTRVVDTQYF. The full variable domain, completed using reference TRBV19 and TRBJ2-3, is DGGITQSPKYLFRKEGQNVTLSCEQNLNHDAMYWYRQDPGQGLRLIYYSQIVNDFQKGDIAEGYSVSREKKESFPLTVTSAQKNPTAFYLCASSIDRTRVVDTQYFGPGTRLTVL.

The V call is TRBV28, the J call TRBJ2-7; TCRdb's assignment of TRBD1 cannot be checked, as there is no DNA. Germline CDR1 MDHEN, CDR2 SYDVKM. The CDR3 is 14 amino acids. The CDR3 sequence: CASSLPGNTYEQYF.

The rearrangement joins TRBV25-1 to TRBJ1-2. In germline, CDR1 is MGHDK, CDR2 SYGVNS. The CDR3 contains 11 residues. The CDR3 protein is CASSYGYGYTF.

The rearrangement links TRBV28 to TRBJ2-1; the D call of TRBD2 rests on TCRdb alone, since no DNA is present to check it. Germline loops: CDR1 MDHEN, CDR2 SYDVKM. The CDR3 loop spans 17 amino acids. The CDR3 sequence is CASSLPETGATYNEQFF.